This T cell receptor beta chain was recorded in a study of blood T cells in healthy people across ages. General study results and limits: Across the age range, TCR beta diversity per million T cells fell in a roughly linear way. There was a strong correlation between TCR beta diversity and naive T cell percentage.

A second PCR of roughly 7 to 11 cycles used a sample-barcoded 5' primer and a J-beta primer mix. A 12-random-nucleotide template-switch adaptor tagged each cDNA molecule. One entry per CDR3 protein, called by TCRdb with MiXCR from the 5' RACE reads. The top ten hold approximately 3.3% of the sample, which has a few hundred thousand distinct CDR3 sequences, about 29% seen once. The ends were cut back, 6 bases at V and 8 bases at J, with 31 bases in the middle. The CDR3 extends over 18 amino acids. The V gene's germline CDR1 is MNHNS and CDR2 SASEGT. Every sample yielded at least 7 million isolated PBMCs. This clonotype was detected a few times. Its target is not known. These data were likewise used in another study, on T cells of mothers and their children.

Source material: blood. V usage is TRBV6-1 and J usage is TRBJ1-2; the D gene is possibly TRBD1 (6 bases). This clonotype originated in a boy aged 2 to 9 in good health. CDR3 in DNA: TGTGCCAGCAGGCTTACCGGGACATCTAGCCCCGGGCCGGGAGGCTACACCTTC. Its protein product is CASRLTGTSSPGPGGYTF.